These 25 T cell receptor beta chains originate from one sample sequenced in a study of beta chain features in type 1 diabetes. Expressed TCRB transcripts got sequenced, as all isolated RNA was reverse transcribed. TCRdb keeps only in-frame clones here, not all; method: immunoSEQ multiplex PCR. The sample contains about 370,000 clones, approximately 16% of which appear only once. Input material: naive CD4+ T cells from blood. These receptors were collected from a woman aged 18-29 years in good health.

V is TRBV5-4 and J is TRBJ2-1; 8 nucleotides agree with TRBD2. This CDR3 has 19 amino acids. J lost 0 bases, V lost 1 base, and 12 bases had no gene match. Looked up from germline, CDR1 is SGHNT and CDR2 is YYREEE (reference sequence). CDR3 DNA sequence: TGTGCCAGCAGCTTGCTAGCCCCCACCACTAGCGGCTCCTACAATGAGCAGTTCTTC. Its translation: CASSLLAPTTSGSYNEQFF.

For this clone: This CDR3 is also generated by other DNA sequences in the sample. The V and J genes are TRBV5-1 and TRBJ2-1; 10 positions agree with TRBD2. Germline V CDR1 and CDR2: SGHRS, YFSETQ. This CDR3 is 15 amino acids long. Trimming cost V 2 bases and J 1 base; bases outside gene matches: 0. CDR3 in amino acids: CASSLLAGSYNEQFF. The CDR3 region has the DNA TGCGCCAGCAGCTTACTAGCGGGATCCTACAATGAGCAGTTCTTC. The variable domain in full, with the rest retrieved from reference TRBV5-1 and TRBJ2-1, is KAGVTQTPRYLIKTRGQQVTLSCSPISGHRSVSWYQQTPGQGLQFLFEYFSETQRNKGNFPGRFSGRQFSNSRSEMNVSTLELGDSALYLCASSLLAGSYNEQFFGPGTRLTVL.

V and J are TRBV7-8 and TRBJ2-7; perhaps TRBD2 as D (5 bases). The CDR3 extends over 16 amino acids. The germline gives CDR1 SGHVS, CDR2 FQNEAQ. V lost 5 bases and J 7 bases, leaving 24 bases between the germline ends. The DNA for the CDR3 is TGTGCCAGCAGCCCTAGCCTCCAACGGGCGGTCCTGGAGCAGTACTTC. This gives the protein CASSPSLQRAVLEQYF.

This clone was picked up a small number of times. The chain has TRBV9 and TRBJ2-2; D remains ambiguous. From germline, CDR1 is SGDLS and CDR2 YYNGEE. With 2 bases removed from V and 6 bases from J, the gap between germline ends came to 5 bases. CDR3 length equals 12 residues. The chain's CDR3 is CASSVAAGELFF. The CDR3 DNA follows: TGTGCCAGCAGCGTGGCGGCCGGGGAGCTGTTTTTT.

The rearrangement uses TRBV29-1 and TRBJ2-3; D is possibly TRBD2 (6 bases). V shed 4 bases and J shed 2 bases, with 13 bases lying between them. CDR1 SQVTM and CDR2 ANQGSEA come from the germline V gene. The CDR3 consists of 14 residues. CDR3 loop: CSVVPGLHTDTQYF. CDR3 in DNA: TGCAGCGTTGTTCCGGGACTGCACACAGATACGCAGTATTTT.

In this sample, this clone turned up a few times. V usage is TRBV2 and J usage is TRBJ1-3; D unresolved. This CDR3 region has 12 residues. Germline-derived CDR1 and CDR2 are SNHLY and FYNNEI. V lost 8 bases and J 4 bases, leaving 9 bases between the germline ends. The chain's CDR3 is CASRLDGNTIYF. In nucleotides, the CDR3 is TGTGCCAGCCGACTCGACGGAAACACCATATATTTT.

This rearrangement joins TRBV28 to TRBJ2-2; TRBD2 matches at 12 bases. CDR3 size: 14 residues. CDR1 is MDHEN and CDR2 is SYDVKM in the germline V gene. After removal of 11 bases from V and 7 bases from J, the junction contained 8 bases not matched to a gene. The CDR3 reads CAASTSGRIGELFF. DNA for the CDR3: TGTGCCGCCTCGACTAGCGGGAGAATCGGGGAGCTGTTTTTT.

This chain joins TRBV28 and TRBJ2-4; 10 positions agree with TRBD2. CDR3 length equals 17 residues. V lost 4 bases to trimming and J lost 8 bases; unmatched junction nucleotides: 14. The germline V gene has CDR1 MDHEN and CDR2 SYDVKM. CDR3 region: CASSSRATAGGADIQYF. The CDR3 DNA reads TGTGCCAGCAGTTCCCGGGCTACAGCGGGAGGGGCCGACATTCAGTACTTC.

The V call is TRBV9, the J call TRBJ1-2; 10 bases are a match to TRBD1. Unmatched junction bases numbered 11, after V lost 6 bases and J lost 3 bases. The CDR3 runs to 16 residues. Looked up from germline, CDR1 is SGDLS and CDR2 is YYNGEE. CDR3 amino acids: CASNLPATGGHYGYTF. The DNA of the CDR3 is TGTGCCAGCAACCTCCCCGCGACAGGGGGCCACTATGGCTACACCTTC.

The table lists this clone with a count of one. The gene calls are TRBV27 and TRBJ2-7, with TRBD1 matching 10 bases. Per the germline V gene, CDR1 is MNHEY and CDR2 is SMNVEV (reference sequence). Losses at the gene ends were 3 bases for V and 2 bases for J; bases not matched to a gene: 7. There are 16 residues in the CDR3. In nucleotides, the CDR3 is TGTGCCAGCAGTTTCACTTGGGACAGGGGAACCTACGAGCAGTACTTC. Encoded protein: CASSFTWDRGTYEQYF.

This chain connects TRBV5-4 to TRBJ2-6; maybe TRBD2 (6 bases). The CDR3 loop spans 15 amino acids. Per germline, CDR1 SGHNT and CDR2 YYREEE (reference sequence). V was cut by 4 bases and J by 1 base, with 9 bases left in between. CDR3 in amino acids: CASSHGGSGANVLTF. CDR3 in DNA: TGTGCCAGCAGCCACGGGGGATCTGGGGCCAACGTCCTGACTTTC.

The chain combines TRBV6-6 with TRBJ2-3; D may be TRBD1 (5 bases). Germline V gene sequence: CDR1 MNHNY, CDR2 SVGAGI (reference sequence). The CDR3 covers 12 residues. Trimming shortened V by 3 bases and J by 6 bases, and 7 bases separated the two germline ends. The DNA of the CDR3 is TGTGCCAGCAGTTATAAGGGGGATACGCAGTATTTT. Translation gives CASSYKGDTQYF.

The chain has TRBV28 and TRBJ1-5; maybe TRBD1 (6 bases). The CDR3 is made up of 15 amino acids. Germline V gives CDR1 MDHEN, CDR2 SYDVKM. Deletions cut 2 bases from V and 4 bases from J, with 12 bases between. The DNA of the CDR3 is TGTGCCAGCAGTTTACCAGGACAGTTAAATCAGCCCCAGCATTTT. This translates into CASSLPGQLNQPQHF.

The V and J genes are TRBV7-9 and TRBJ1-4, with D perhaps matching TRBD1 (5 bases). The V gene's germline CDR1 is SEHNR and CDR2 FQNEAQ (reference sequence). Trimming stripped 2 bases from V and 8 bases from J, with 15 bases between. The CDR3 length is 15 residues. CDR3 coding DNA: TGTGCCAGCAGCTTAACGGGCAGGGTAGGCGAAAAACTGTTTTTT. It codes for CASSLTGRVGEKLFF.

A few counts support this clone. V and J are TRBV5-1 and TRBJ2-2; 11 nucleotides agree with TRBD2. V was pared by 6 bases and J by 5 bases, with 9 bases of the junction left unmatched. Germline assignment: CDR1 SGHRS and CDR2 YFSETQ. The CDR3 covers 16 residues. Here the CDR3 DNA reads TGCGCCAGCACCTCACTAGCGGGAGTTGGGACCGGGGAGCTGTTTTTT. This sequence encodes CASTSLAGVGTGELFF. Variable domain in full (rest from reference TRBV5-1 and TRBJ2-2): KAGVTQTPRYLIKTRGQQVTLSCSPISGHRSVSWYQQTPGQGLQFLFEYFSETQRNKGNFPGRFSGRQFSNSRSEMNVSTLELGDSALYLCASTSLAGVGTGELFFGEGSRLTVL.

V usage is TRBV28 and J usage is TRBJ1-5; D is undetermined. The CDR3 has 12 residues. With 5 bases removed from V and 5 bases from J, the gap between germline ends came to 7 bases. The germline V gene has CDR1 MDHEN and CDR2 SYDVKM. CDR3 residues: CASSLQYQPQHF. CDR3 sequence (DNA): TGTGCCAGCAGTCTACAGTATCAGCCCCAGCATTTT. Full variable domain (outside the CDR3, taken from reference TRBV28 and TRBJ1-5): DVKVTQSSRYLVKRTGEKVFLECVQDMDHENMFWYRQDPGLGLRLIYFSYDVKMKEKGDIPEGYSVSREKKERFSLILESASTNQTSMYLCASSLQYQPQHFGDGTRLSIL.

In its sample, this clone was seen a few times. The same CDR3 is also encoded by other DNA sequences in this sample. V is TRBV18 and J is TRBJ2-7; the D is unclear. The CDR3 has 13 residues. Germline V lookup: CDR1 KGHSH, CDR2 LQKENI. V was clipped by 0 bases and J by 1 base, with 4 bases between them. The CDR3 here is CASSPPSSYEQYF. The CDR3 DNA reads TGTGCCAGCTCACCACCTAGTTCCTACGAGCAGTACTTC.

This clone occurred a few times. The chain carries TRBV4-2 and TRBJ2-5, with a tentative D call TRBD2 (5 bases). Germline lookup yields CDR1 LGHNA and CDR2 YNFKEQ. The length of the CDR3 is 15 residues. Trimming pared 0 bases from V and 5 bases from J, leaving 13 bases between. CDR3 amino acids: CASSQDLARHETQYF. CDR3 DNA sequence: TGTGCCAGCAGCCAAGATCTAGCCAGGCACGAGACCCAGTACTTC.

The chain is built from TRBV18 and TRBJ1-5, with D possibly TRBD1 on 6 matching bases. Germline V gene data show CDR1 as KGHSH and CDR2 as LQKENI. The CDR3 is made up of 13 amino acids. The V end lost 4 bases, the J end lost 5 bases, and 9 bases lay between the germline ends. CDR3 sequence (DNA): TGTGCCAGCTCACGGACAGCAGATCAGCCCCAGCATTTT. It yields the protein CASSRTADQPQHF.

CDR3 sequence: CASSFSQGWENIQYF. In nucleotides, the CDR3 is TGTGCCAGCAGCTTCTCACAGGGATGGGAAAACATTCAGTACTTC. The V call is TRBV7-2, the J call TRBJ2-4; a weak D match, TRBD1 (6 bases). Germline loops: CDR1 SGHTA, CDR2 FQGNSA. The length of the CDR3 is 15 residues. V was trimmed by 3 bases and J by 5 bases, leaving 14 bases between them.

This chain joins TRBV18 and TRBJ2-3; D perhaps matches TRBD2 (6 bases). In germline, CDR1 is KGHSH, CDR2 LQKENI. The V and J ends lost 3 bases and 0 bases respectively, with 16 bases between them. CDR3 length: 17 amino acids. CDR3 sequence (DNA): TGTGCCAGCTCACCCACGGAGGGAGGCTCTAGCACAGATACGCAGTATTTT. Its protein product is CASSPTEGGSSTDTQYF.

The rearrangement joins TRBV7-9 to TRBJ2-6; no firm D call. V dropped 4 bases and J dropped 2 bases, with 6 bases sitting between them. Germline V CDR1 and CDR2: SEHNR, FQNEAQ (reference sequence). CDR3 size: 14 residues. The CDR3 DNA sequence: TGTGCCAGCAGCTACTATACTGGGGCCAACGTCCTGACTTTC. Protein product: CASSYYTGANVLTF.

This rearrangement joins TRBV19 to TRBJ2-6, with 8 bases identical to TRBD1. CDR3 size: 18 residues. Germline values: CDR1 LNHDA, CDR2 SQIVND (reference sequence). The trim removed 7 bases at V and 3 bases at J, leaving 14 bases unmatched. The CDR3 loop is CASIQPGGQARGANVLTF. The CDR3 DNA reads TGTGCCAGTATCCAGCCAGGGGGCCAAGCTCGTGGGGCCAACGTCCTGACTTTC. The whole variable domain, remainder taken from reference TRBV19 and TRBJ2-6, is DGGITQSPKYLFRKEGQNVTLSCEQNLNHDAMYWYRQDPGQGLRLIYYSQIVNDFQKGDIAEGYSVSREKKESFPLTVTSAQKNPTAFYLCASIQPGGQARGANVLTFGAGSRLTVL.

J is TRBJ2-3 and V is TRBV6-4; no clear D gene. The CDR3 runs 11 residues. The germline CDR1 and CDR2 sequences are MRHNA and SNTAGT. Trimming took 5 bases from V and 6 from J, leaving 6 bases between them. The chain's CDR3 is CASSSRDTQYF. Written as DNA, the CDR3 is TGTGCCAGCAGTTCTAGGGATACGCAGTATTTT.

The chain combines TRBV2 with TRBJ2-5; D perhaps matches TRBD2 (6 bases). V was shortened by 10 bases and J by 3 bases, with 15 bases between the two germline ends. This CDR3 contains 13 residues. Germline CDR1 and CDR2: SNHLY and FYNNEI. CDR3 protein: CATPVGEEETQYF. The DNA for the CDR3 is TGTGCCACTCCCGTCGGGGAGGAAGAGACCCAGTACTTC.